This TCR beta chain comes out of a study of tumor and adjacent non-tumor tissue in lung cancer. For the study at large: The cohort had 12 to 13 adenocarcinoma, 2 squamous cell and 1 small cell patients. Each sample yielded a few million productive TCRbeta reads on average. Whole-study findings and limits: Compared with tumor, normal lung showed significantly lower TCR diversity. In normal lung, the top 100 clones were significantly more dominant than in tumor.

About this clonotype: The antigen remains unidentified.

TCRbeta libraries were built with three rounds of nested PCR, modified from ARM-PCR. In TCRdb, the multiplex PCR reads were re-called with MiXCR into one record per CDR3 protein. The sample gives 89,000 or so distinct CDR3 sequences, roughly two thirds of which show up once; roughly 15% is in the top ten. The template was RNA from unsorted bulk tissue. The CDR3 runs to 13 residues. With 2 bases removed from V and 8 bases from J, the gap between germline ends came to 15 bases. The germline V gene has CDR1 GTSNPN and CDR2 SVGIG (reference sequence). The clonotype was recovered from a man between 65 and 79 years old with non-small cell lung cancer. The chain couples TRBV30 to TRBJ1-2; no clear D gene. The specimen sequenced was lung tumor tissue. CDR3 region: CAWSLLGIGGYTF. Here the CDR3 DNA reads TGTGCCTGGAGTCTCTTGGGAATCGGAGGCTACACCTTC.